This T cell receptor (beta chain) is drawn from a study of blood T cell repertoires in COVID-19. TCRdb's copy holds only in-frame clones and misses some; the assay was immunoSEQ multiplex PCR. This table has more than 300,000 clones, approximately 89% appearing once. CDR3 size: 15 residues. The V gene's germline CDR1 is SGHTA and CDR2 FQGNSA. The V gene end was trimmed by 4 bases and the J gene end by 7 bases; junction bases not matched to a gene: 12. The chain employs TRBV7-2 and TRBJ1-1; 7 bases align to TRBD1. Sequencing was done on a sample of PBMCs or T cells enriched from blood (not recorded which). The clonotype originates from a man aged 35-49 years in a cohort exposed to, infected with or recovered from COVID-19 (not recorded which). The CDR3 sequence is CASSSHRDRVREAFF. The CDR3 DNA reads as TGTGCCAGCAGCTCTCACCGGGACAGAGTCCGTGAAGCTTTCTTT.